The TCR beta chain under discussion was sequenced for a study of neurological immune-mediated disorders. Source material was 2 million unsorted PBMCs, stored at -80 °C in RNAlater. At least ten counts were recorded for this clonotype. This CDR3 has 13 residues. With 3 bases removed from V and 0 bases from J, the gap between germline ends came to 3 bases. Germline V gene lookup returns CDR1 ENHRY and CDR2 SYGVKD. Synthesis of cDNA was carried out by template-switch 5'RACE. The reaction used 10-nucleotide random UMIs. TCRdb recomputed calls from the 5' RACE reads with MiXCR, one row per CDR3 protein. The profile shows 87,000 or so distinct CDR3 sequences, roughly 3.5% of them singletons.

Material for sequencing was PBMCs. The V gene is TRBV10-3, the J gene TRBJ1-3; no firm D call. The source of this sequence is a woman aged 18-29 years with multiple sclerosis. The CDR3, as DNA: TGTGCCATCAGTGATAGCTCTGGAAACACCATATATTTT. As protein: CAISDSSGNTIYF.